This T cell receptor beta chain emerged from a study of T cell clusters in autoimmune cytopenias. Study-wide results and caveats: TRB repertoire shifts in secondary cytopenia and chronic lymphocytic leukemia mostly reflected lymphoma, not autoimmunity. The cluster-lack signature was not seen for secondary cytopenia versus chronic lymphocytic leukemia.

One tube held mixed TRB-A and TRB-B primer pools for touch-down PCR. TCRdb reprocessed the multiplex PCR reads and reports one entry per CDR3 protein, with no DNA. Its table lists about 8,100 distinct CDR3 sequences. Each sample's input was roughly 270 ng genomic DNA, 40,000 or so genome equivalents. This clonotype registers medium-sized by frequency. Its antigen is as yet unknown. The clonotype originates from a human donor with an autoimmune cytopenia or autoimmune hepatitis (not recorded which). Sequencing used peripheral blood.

The CDR3 region is CASSMPLNAKLFF. The chain has TRBV19 and TRBJ1-4. The CDR3 runs to 13 residues. Germline-derived CDR1 and CDR2 are LNHDA and SQIVND (reference sequence).